Below, 5 T cell receptor beta chains from the same sample are listed, as sequenced in a study of T-cell memory formation after mild COVID-19. MiXCR, applied by TCRdb to the 5' RACE reads, yields one record per CDR3 protein. The repertoire holds some 320,000 distinct CDR3 sequences, with about a sixth as singletons. Input material: PBMCs or a T cell subset sorted from them (not recorded which). Receptors were obtained from a man aged 18 to 30 who had mild COVID-19 (a few samples of this study predate the infection). Cell type and time point are not known.

This clonotype was counted only a few times. This chain connects TRBV3-1 to TRBJ1-1; 7 bases are a match to TRBD1. Unmatched junction bases numbered 6, after V lost 4 bases and J lost 1 base. The CDR3 is 15 residues long. Germline CDR1 and CDR2: LGHDT and YNNKEL (reference sequence). The CDR3: CASSLWDRGNTEAFF. CDR3 nucleotides: TGTGCCAGCAGCCTTTGGGACAGAGGGAACACTGAAGCTTTCTTT. Full variable domain (rest looked up from reference TRBV3-1 and TRBJ1-1): DTAVSQTPKYLVTQMGNDKSIKCEQNLGHDTMYWYKQDSKKFLKIMFSYNNKELIINETVPNRFSPKSPDKAHLNLHINSLELGDSAVYFCASSLWDRGNTEAFFGQGTRLTVV.

The J gene is TRBJ1-1, the V gene TRBV6-6; 7 bases match TRBD1. CDR3 length equals 17 residues. Germline V lookup: CDR1 MNHNY, CDR2 SVGAGI (reference sequence). J lost 7 bases, V lost 6 bases, and 20 bases had no gene match. CDR3 nucleotide sequence: TGTGCCAGCAGCTCTATGGGGGTGAGACAGGGAAGATTTGAAGCTTTCTTT. It encodes CASSSMGVRQGRFEAFF.

Many counts were recorded for this clonotype. V usage is TRBV20-1 and J usage is TRBJ2-3; 10 positions agree with TRBD2. Germline V gene lookup returns CDR1 DFQATT and CDR2 SNEGSKA (reference sequence). CDR3 length: 17 residues. Trimming at V came to 2 bases and at J to 2 bases, leaving 10 bases not matched to a gene. CDR3 in amino acids: CSARMIKAGGATDTQYF. Written as DNA, the CDR3 is TGCAGTGCTAGAATGATAAAAGCGGGGGGGGCCACAGATACGCAGTATTTT.

This chain uses TRBV29-1 with TRBJ2-3, with no clear D. The CDR3 covers 11 residues. Germline-derived CDR1 and CDR2 are SQVTM and ANQGSEA. Trimming removed 5 bases at V and 4 bases at J, with 7 bases between. CDR3 DNA sequence: TGCAGCGTTTCTCAGCCAGATACGCAGTATTTT. Protein: CSVSQPDTQYF.

The CDR3 region is CASSPNYRGSNQPQHF. As DNA, the CDR3 is TGTGCCAGCAGTCCTAATTACAGGGGAAGCAATCAGCCCCAGCATTTT. This chain uses TRBV4-2 with TRBJ1-5; 7 bases line up with TRBD1. V shed 6 bases, J shed 1 base, and the junction held 9 bases outside the gene matches. CDR1 is LGHNA, CDR2 YNFKEQ, per germline. The CDR3 totals 16 residues.